This record covers a single TCR beta chain. The sample comes from a study of blood T cell repertoires in COVID-19. Study context: The analysed material was cDNA or gDNA that came from T cells, B-cell-depleted T cells, or PBMCs.

As handled by the study authors: Amplified reference gene primers provided the basis for estimating nucleated cell counts. Generated by immunoSEQ multiplex PCR, the TCRdb table keeps only in-frame clones and is missing some. That table supplies the V and J calls and clone size; D and trimming were determined from the DNA. Here the sample spans some 400,000 clones, about 89% being singletons. V lost 3 bases, J lost 3 bases, and 0 bases stayed unmatched. This CDR3 is 15 amino acids long. The V gene's germline CDR1 is LGHNA and CDR2 YNFKEQ. Sequenced: peripheral blood. The V call is TRBV4-2, the J call TRBJ2-3; 13 nucleotides match TRBD2. The clonotype was recovered from a woman aged 55-69 years with COVID-19, enrolled during active disease. In DNA, the CDR3 is TGTGCCAGCAGCCAGGGACTAGCGGGGACAGATACGCAGTATTTT. As protein: CASSQGLAGTDTQYF.